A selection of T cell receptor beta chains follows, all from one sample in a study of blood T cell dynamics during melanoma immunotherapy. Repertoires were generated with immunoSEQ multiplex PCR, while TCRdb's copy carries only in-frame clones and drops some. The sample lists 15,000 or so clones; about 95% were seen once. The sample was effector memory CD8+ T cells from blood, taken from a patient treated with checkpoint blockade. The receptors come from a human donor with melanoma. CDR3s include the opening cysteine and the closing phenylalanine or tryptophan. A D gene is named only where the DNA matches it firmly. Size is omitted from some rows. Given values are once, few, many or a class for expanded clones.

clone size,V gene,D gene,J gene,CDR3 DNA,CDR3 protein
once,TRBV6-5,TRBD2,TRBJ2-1,TGTGCCAGCAGTTACTCCGGGACTAACTACAATGAGCAGTTCTTC,CASSYSGTNYNEQFF
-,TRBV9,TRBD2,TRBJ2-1,TGTGCCAGCAGCGTAAGGACTAGCGGGAACAATGAGCAGTTCTTC,CASSVRTSGNNEQFF
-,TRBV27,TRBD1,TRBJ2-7,TGTGCCAGCAGTCCCGCCATGACAGGGGGCTACGAGCAGTACTTC,CASSPAMTGGYEQYF
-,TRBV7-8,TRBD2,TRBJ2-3,TGTGCCAGCAGCCCGGGACTAGCGACAGATACGCAGTATTTT,CASSPGLATDTQYF
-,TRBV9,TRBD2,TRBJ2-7,TGTGCCAGCAGCGTAGGACTAGCGGGAGGGGCTGTCTACGAGCAGTACTTC,CASSVGLAGGAVYEQYF
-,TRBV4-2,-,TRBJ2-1,TGTGCCAGCAGCCAAGAGCCGGGACTTCGGGTGGCCTACAATGAGCAGTTCTTC,CASSQEPGLRVAYNEQFF
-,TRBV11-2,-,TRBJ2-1,TGTGCCAGCCGGTTGGGCTCTTACAATGAGCAGTTCTTC,CASRLGSYNEQFF
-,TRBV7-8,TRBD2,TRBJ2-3,TGTGCCAGCAGCCTCATCCGGGGGGGCACAGATACGCAGTATTTT,CASSLIRGGTDTQYF
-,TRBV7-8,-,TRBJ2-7,TGTGCCAGCAGCTTCGAAGGGGGCTACGAGCAGTACTTC,CASSFEGGYEQYF
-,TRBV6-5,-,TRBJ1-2,TGTGCCAGCAGTTACGGGCCCCTGACGTATGGCTACACCTTC,CASSYGPLTYGYTF
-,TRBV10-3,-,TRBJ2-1,TGTGCCATCAGCCCCCCCCTGCAGTCCTACAATGAGCAGTTCTTC,CAISPPLQSYNEQFF
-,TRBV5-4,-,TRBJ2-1,TGTGCCAGCAGCCGGGACTCCTATGAGCAGTTCTTC,CASSRDSYEQFF
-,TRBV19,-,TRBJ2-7,TGTGCCAGTAGTATAGCAGGGAACGGGAACGAGCAGTACTTC,CASSIAGNGNEQYF
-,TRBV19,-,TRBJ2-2,TGTGCCAGTAGTATATCCGGAGACCCCAGGGAGCTGTTTTTT,CASSISGDPRELFF
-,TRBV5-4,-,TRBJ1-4,TGTGCCAGCAGCTTGGCCCCGGGAGGCGTTAATGAAAAACTGTTTTTT,CASSLAPGGVNEKLFF
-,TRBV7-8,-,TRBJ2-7,TGTGCCAGCAGCTTACTAGAGTCCTACGAGCAGTACTTC,CASSLLESYEQYF
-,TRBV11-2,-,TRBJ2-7,TGTGCCAGCAGCCCCGGTGCCAGCGGGACATACGAGCAGTACTTC,CASSPGASGTYEQYF
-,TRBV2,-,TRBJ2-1,TGTGCCAGCAGGGCCGGAGCGGTTATCAATGAGCAGTTCTTC,CASRAGAVINEQFF
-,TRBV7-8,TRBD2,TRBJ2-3,TGTGCCAGCAGCTTAGCTTGGGGGGGACTCCCTATGGATACGCAGTATTTT,CASSLAWGGLPMDTQYF
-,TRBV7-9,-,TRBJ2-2,TGTGCCAGCAGCTTAGGCCAGGGATTTTTCACCGGGGAGCTGTTTTTT,CASSLGQGFFTGELFF
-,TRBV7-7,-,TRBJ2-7,TGTGCCAGCAGCTTAGATCTGGGGAACGAGCAGTACTTC,CASSLDLGNEQYF
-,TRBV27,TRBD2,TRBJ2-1,TGTGCCAGCAGTTACCTTAGCGGGACAAATGAGCAGTTCTTC,CASSYLSGTNEQFF
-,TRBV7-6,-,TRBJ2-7,TGTGCCAGCTCACAGGGATCCTCCTACGAGCAGTACTTC,CASSQGSSYEQYF
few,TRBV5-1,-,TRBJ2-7,TGCGCCAGCAGGGGCCGAGGCTACGAGCAGTACTTC,CASRGRGYEQYF
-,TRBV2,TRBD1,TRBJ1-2,TGTGCCAGCAGCGGGGACAGGCGGGTTGATGGCTACACCTTC,CASSGDRRVDGYTF
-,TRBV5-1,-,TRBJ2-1,TGCGCCAGCAGCTTGGAGTCCTACAATGAGCAGTTCTTC,CASSLESYNEQFF
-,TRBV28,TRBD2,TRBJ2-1,TGTGCCAGCAGTTTCCTAGCGGACTACAATGAGCAGTTCTTC,CASSFLADYNEQFF
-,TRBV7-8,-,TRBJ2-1,TGTGCCAGCAGCTGGCCGGGGCGAAGTACCTACAATGAGCAGTTCTTC,CASSWPGRSTYNEQFF
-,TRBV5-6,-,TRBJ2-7,TGTGCCAGCAGCTTCGCCGAAACCAGGGCTAAGCAGTACTTC,CASSFAETRAKQYF
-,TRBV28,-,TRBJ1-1,TGTGCCAGCAGTTTAGAGAGCGTTGGCACTGAAGCTTTCTTT,CASSLESVGTEAFF
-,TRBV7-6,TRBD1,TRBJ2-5,TGTGCCAGCAGCCCAAGGGCCAGGGGGTCTCGAGGGGAGACCCAGTACTTC,CASSPRARGSRGETQYF
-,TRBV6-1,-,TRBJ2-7,TGTGCCAGCAGAAGGAACAGTCTAGGCAGGAACGAGCAGTACTTC,CASRRNSLGRNEQYF
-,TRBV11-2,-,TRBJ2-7,TGTGCCAGCAGCTTAGTTTACTCTCCCTACGAGCAGTACTTC,CASSLVYSPYEQYF
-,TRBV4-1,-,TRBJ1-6,TGCGCCAGCAGCCAAGATACCGCCACAAGGGGGGATTCACCCCTCCACTTT,CASSQDTATRGDSPLHF
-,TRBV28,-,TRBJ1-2,TGTGCCAGCAGTGTGACCGGGACGGGGGGTGGCTACACCTTC,CASSVTGTGGGYTF
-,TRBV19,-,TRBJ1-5,TGTGCCAGTAGTATAGGTGGAGCCCAGCCCCAGCATTTT,CASSIGGAQPQHF
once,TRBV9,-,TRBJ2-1,TGTGCCAGCAGCCCCCAGGGAAGCGTGGGCGCCTACAATGAGCAGTTCTTC,CASSPQGSVGAYNEQFF
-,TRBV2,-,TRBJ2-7,TGTGCCAGCAGTGAATGGGGGGCTAGCGATTACGAGCAGTACTTC,CASSEWGASDYEQYF
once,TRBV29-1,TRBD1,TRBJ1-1,TGCAGCGGACGGACAGGGGGCACTGAAGCTTTCTTT,CSGRTGGTEAFF
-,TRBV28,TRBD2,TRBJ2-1,TGTGCCAGCAGTTTGGTACTAGCGGGAGTGGCGGGCTTCTACAATGAGCAGTTCTTC,CASSLVLAGVAGFYNEQFF
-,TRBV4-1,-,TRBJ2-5,TGCGCCAGCAGCCAAGATCCGTGGACAGGAGGGTTGGAGACCCAGTACTTC,CASSQDPWTGGLETQYF
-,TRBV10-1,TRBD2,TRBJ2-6,TGCGCCAGCAGTGGCATTAGCGGGATCCTCAACGTCCTGACTTTC,CASSGISGILNVLTF
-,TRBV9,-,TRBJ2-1,TGTGCCAGCAGCGGTGGGGCTCGACAGGAGGCGCAGTTCTTC,CASSGGARQEAQFF
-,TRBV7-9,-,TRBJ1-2,TGTGCCAGCAGCTTAGCCGCCCCTACGGACGGTTCTGGCTACACCTTC,CASSLAAPTDGSGYTF
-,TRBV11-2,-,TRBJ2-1,TGTGCCAGCAGCTTATCGCGGCTAGCGCCCTACAATGAGCAGTTCTTC,CASSLSRLAPYNEQFF
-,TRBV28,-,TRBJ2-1,TGTGCCAGCAGTTTCCCGGGGGGGCAGGGGGAAGGCAATGAGCAGTTCTTC,CASSFPGGQGEGNEQFF
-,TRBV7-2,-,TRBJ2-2,TGTGCCAGCAGCTTAGGTGGGGCCACCGGGGAGCTGTTTTTT,CASSLGGATGELFF
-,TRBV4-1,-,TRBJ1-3,TGCGCCAGCAGCCTCAGACTGGCCCCAGGAAACACCATATATTTT,CASSLRLAPGNTIYF
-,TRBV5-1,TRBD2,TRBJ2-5,TGCGCCAGCAGCTTGAGAGGGACTAGCGGGAGTGTTGCAGAGACCCAGTACTTC,CASSLRGTSGSVAETQYF
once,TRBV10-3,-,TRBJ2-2,TGTGCCATCACGAGGTCCACCGGGGAGCTGTTTTTT,CAITRSTGELFF
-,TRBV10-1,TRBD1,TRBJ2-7,TGCGCCAGTTCCCCCGGGACAGGATTCTACGAGCAGTACTTC,CASSPGTGFYEQYF
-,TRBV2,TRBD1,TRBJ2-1,TGTGCCAGCAAAATATGGGACAGACAAGATGAGCAGTTCTTC,CASKIWDRQDEQFF
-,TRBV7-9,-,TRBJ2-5,TGTGCCAGCAGCTTACCGGGTCCCACCCGAGAGACCCAGTACTTC,CASSLPGPTRETQYF
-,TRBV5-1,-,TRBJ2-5,TGCGCCAGCAGCCGTAGCCCGGGACAAGCAGAGACCCAGTACTTC,CASSRSPGQAETQYF